The clone carrying this T cell receptor beta chain appeared a few times. As yet, its antigen is unknown. The source of the sample is a study of blood T cells in healthy people across ages. Study observations and caveats: The diversity estimates, figures obtained from one million T cells, were considered underestimates.

Staff drew roughly 10 milliliters of peripheral blood from each donor. Together with a sample-barcoded 5' primer, a J-beta primer mix was included in a second PCR lasting roughly 6 to 12 cycles. Each sample yielded at least 2.5 million CDR3-containing paired-end reads. TCRdb re-called the 5' RACE reads with MiXCR, one entry per CDR3 protein. The table includes under 800,000 distinct CDR3 sequences, roughly 21% detected once. The CDR3 consists of 12 residues. Germline-derived CDR1 and CDR2 are SEHNR and FQNEAQ (reference sequence). The V gene lost 5 bases and the J gene lost 6 bases, with 10 bases spanning the gap.

This rearrangement joins TRBV7-9 to TRBJ1-1; D not certain. The sequencing sample was made of blood. The receptor was derived from a man between 65 and 80 years old in good health. In DNA, the CDR3 is TGTGCCAGCAGCGATGGGCGGGCTGAAGCTTTCTTT. It specifies CASSDGRAEAFF.